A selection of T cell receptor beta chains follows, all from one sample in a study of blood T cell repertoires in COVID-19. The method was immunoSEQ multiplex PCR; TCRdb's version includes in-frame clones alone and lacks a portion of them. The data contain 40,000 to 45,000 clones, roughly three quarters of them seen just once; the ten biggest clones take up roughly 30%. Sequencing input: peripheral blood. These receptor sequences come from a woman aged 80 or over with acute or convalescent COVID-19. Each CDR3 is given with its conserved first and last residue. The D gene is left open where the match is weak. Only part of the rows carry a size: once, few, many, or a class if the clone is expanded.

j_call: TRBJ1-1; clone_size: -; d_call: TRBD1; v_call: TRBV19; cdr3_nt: TGTGCCAGTAGTAAATTATCGACAGGGTACATGAACACTGAAGCTTTCTTT; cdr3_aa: CASSKLSTGYMNTEAFF
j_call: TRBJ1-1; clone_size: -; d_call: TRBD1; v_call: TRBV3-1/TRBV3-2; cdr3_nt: TGTGCCAGCAGAGACAGGGGGCGAGTGGGAGGCACTGAAGCTTTCTTT; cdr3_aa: CASRDRGRVGGTEAFF
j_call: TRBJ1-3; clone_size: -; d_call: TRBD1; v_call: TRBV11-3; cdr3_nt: TGTGCCAGCAGCCCAGGACAGGGCCCTGGAAACACCATATATTTT; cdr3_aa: CASSPGQGPGNTIYF
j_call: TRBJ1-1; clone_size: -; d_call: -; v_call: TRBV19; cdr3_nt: TGTGCCAGTACAATGGGAGCTGAAGCTTTCTTT; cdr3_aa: CASTMGAEAFF
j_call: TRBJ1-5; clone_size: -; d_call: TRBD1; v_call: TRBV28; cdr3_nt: TGTGCCAGCAGCGAGGGACAGCTGAGCAATCAGCCCCAGCATTTT; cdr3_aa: CASSEGQLSNQPQHF
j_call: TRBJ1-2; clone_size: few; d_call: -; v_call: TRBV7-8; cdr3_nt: TGTGCCAGCAGCTTATGGGACACAAACTATGGCTACACCTTC; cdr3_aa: CASSLWDTNYGYTF
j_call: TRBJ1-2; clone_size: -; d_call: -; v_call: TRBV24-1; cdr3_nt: TGTGCCACAGCGGGGGTGGACGGCTACACCTTC; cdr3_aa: CATAGVDGYTF
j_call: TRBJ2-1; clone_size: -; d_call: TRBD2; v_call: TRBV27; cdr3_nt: TGTGCCAGCAGTCGAGCGGGAGGGCCGAGGTTCTTC; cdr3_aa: CASSRAGGPRFF
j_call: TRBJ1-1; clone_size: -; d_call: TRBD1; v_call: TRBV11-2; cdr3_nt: TGTGCCAGCAGCATACGTGGGACAGCTGAAGCTTTCTTT; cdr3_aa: CASSIRGTAEAFF
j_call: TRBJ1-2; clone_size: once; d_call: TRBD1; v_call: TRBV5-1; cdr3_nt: TGCGCCAGCAGCCAGACAGGGGAGCGGGGCTACACCTTC; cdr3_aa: CASSQTGERGYTF
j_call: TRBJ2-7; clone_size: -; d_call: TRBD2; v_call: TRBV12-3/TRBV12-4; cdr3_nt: TGTGCCAGCAGGCGGGAGCCGGAAGAGCAGTACTTC; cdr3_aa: CASRREPEEQYF
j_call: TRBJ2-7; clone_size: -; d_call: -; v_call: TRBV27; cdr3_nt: TGTGCGGTGGGCGATCCATTCTCCTACGAGCAGTACTTC; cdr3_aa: CAVGDPFSYEQYF
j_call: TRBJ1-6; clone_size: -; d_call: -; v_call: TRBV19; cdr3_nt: TGTGCCAGTAGTATCGGGGGGAACGGGAATTCACCCCTCCACTTT; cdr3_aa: CASSIGGNGNSPLHF
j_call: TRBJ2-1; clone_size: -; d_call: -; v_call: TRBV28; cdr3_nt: TGTGCCAGCAGTTCGCAGGGTAACAATGAGCAGTTCTTC; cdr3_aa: CASSSQGNNEQFF
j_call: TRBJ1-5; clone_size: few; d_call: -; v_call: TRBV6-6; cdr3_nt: TGTGCCAGCAGTTACACCAGGGAACAGCCCCAGCATTTT; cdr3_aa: CASSYTREQPQHF
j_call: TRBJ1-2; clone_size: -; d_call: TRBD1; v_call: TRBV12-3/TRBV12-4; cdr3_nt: TGTGCCAGCCAGGACAGGGGGATGATTGGCTACACCTTC; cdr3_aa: CASQDRGMIGYTF
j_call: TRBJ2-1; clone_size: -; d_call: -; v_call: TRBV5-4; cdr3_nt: TGTGCCAGCAGCTTGGTGTTCGATGAGCAGTTCTTC; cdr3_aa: CASSLVFDEQFF
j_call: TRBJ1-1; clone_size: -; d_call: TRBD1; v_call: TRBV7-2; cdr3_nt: TGTGCCAGCAGCCCCCTCCAGGGGGCCTACACTGAAGCTTTCTTT; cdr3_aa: CASSPLQGAYTEAFF
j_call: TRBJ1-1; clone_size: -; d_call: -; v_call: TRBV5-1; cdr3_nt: TGCGCCAGCAGCCCCACAGGCAACTCTAGGGGCACTGAAGCTTTCTTT; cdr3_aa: CASSPTGNSRGTEAFF
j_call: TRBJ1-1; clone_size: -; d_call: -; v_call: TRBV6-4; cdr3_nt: TGTGCCAGCAGTGTGGACATGAACACTGAAGCTTTCTTT; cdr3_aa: CASSVDMNTEAFF
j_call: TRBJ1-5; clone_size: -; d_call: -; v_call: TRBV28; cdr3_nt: TGTGCCAGCACGAGTGGCAATCAGCCCCAGCATTTT; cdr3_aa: CASTSGNQPQHF
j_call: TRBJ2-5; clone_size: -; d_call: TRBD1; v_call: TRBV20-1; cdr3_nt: TGCAGTGCTAGTCCCGGGACAGTGCAACATGAGACCCAGTACTTC; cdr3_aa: CSASPGTVQHETQYF
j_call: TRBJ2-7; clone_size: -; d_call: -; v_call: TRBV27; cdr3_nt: TGTGCCAGCAGTTTATATTCAGCGACTACCTACGAGCAGTACTTC; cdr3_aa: CASSLYSATTYEQYF
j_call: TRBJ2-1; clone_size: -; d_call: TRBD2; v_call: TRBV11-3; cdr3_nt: TGTGCCAGCAGCTCTGCCGGGACTAGCGGTTACAATGAGCAGTTCTTC; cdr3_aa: CASSSAGTSGYNEQFF
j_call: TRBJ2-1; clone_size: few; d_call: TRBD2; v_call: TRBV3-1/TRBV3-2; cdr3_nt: TGTGCCAGCAGCCAAGAGACTAGCGGTTTAGGGAATGAGCAGTTCTTC; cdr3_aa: CASSQETSGLGNEQFF
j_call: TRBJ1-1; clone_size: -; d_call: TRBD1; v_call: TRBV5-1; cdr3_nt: TGCGCCAGCAGCCAAGGGACAGCGAACACTGAAGCTTTCTTT; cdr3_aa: CASSQGTANTEAFF
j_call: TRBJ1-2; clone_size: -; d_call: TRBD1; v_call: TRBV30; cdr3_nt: TGTGCCTGGGGGACAGCAAACTATGGCTACACCTTC; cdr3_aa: CAWGTANYGYTF
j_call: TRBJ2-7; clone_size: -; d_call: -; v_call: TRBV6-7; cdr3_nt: TGTGCCAGCAGTTACTTTACTAGGAACTACGAGCAGTACTTC; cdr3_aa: CASSYFTRNYEQYF
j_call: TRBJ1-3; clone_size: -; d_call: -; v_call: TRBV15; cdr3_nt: TGTGCCACCAGCAGAGATACAGTCCTTCGCTCTGGAAACACCATATATTTT; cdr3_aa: CATSRDTVLRSGNTIYF